This T cell receptor (beta chain) was identified during a study of blood T cell repertoires in COVID-19. Study information: From the United States, Italy and Spain came samples of acute and convalescent COVID-19. Sample material is recorded as cDNA or gDNA derived from T cells, B-cell-depleted T cells, or PBMCs.

Original handling: From reference gene primer amplification, estimates of nucleated cell counts were derived. Sequencing was performed with immunoSEQ multiplex PCR; in TCRdb, only in-frame clones are kept and a portion is missing. V and J calls and clone size are copied from that table; D and trimming were computed from the DNA. Of about 260,000 clones listed, 84% are singletons. Sequenced input: peripheral blood. This sequence was found in a man between 60 and 75 years old with acute or convalescent COVID-19.

The CDR3 DNA reads as TGCAGTGCTAGTCTCGGCGGGGGCACCTCCTACAATGAGCAGTTCTTC. Residues: CSASLGGGTSYNEQFF. This chain uses TRBV20-1 with TRBJ2-1; weak D call: TRBD2 (7 bases). The germline V gene encodes CDR1 DFQATT and CDR2 SNEGSKA (reference sequence). Deletions cut 3 bases from V and 0 bases from J, with 15 bases between. This CDR3 is 16 amino acids long.